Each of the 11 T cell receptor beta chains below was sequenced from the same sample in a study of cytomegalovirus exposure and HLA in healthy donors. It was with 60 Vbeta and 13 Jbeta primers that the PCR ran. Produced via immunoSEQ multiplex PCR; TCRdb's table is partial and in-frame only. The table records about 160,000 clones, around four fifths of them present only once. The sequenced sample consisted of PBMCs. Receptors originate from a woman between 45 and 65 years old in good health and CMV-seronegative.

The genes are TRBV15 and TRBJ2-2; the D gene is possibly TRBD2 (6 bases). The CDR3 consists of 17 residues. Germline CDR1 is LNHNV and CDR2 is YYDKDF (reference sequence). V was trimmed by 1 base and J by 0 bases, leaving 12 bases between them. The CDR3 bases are TGTGCCACCAGCAGAGTCTTTGGCGGGACGAACACCGGGGAGCTGTTTTTT. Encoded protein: CATSRVFGGTNTGELFF.

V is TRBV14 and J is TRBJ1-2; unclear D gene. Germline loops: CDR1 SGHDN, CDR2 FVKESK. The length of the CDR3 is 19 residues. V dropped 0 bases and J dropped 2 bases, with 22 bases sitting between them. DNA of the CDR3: TGTGCCAGCAGCCAAGACCGGAGCTCGTACTCGCCGATAAACTATGGCTACACCTTC. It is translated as CASSQDRSSYSPINYGYTF.

CDR3 in amino acids: CASSYLVTGEQYF. The CDR3 DNA reads TGTGCCAGTAGTTATCTGGTTACGGGAGAGCAGTACTTC. The J gene is TRBJ2-7, the V gene TRBV19; TRBD2 is a possible D gene (5 bases). The CDR3 has 13 amino acids. Trimming removed 5 bases from V and 7 bases from J, with 15 bases in between. Germline lookup yields CDR1 LNHDA and CDR2 SQIVND (reference sequence).

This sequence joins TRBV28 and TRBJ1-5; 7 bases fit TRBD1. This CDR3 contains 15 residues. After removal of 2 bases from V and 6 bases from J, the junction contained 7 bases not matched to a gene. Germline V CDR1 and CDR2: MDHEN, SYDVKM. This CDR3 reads CASSLGQGVSQPQHF. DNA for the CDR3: TGTGCCAGCAGTTTAGGGCAGGGGGTTAGTCAGCCCCAGCATTTT. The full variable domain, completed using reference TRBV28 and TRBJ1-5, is DVKVTQSSRYLVKRTGEKVFLECVQDMDHENMFWYRQDPGLGLRLIYFSYDVKMKEKGDIPEGYSVSREKKERFSLILESASTNQTSMYLCASSLGQGVSQPQHFGDGTRLSIL.

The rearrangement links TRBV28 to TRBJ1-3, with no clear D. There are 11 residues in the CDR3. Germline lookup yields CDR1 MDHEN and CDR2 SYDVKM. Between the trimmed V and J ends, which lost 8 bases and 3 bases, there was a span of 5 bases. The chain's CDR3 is CASEGGNTIYF. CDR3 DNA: TGTGCCAGCGAGGGTGGAAACACCATATATTTT.

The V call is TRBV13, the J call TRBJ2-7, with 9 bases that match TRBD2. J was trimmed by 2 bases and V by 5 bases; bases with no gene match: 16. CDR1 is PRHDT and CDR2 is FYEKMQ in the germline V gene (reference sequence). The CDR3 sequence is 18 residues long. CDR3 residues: CASSPSLGIAGAAYEQYF. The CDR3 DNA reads TGTGCCAGCAGCCCCAGTCTAGGGATAGCGGGGGCCGCCTACGAGCAGTACTTC.

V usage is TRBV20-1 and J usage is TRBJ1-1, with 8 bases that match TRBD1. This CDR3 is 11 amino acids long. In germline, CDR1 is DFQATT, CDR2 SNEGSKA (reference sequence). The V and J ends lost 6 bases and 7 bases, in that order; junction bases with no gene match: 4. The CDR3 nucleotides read TGCAGTGCGACAGGGGTTAATGAAGCTTTCTTT. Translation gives CSATGVNEAFF.

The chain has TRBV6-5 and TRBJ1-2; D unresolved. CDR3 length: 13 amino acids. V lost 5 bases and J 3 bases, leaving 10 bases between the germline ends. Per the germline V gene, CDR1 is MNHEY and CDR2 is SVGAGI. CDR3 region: CASSRTADYGYTF. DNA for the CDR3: TGTGCCAGCAGTAGGACTGCAGACTATGGCTACACCTTC.

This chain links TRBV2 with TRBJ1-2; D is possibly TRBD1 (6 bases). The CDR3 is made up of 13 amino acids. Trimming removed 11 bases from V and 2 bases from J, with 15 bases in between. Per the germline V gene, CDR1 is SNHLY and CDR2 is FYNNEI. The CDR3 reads CAAADRQNYGYTF. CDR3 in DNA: TGTGCCGCCGCGGACAGACAAAACTATGGCTACACCTTC.

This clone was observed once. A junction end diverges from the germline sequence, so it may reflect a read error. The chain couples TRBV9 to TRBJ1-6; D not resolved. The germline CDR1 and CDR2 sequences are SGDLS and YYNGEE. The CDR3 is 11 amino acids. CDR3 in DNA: TGTGCCAGCTCCAATAATTCACCCCTCCACTTT. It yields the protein CASSNNSPLHF. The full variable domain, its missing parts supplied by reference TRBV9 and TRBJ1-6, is DSGVTQTPKHLITATGQRVTLRCSPRSGDLSVYWYQQSLDQGLQFLIQYYNGEERAKGNILERFSAQQFPDLHSELNLSSLELGDSALYFCASSNNSPLHFGNGTRLTVT.

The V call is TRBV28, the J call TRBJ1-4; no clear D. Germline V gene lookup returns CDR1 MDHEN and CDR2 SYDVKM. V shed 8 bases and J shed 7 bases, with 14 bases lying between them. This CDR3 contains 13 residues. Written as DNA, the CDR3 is TGTGCCAGCGGAGCGCAGACGACTGAAAAACTGTTTTTT. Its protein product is CASGAQTTEKLFF.